This TCR beta chain was profiled in a study of cytomegalovirus exposure and HLA in healthy donors. This CDR3 comprises 16 residues. CDR1 and CDR2 (germline): SGHRS, YFSETQ. With 3 bases clipped from V and 6 bases from J, the junction kept 11 bases outside the gene matches. Remarks on this clone: Its antigen remains unidentified.

Use of 60 Vbeta and 13 Jbeta primers characterized the PCR. Repertoires were generated with immunoSEQ multiplex PCR, while TCRdb's copy carries only in-frame clones and drops some. The table lists about 130,000 clones. Study findings and constraints: The classifier, whose performance was assessed in both the original and validation cohorts, reportedly diagnosed cytomegalovirus status with high specificity and sensitivity. Most TCR sequences were rare, but some public TCRs occurred in many donors.

This sequence joins TRBV5-1 and TRBJ2-1, with 8 bases that match TRBD2. The receptor was derived from a man in his forties in good health and CMV-seronegative. Sequencing was performed on PBMCs. CDR3 amino acids: CASSSRQLAVPNEQFF. The DNA of the CDR3 is TGCGCCAGCAGCTCTCGTCAACTAGCGGTACCCAATGAGCAGTTCTTC.